Shown below are 32 T cell receptor beta chains from a single sample sequenced in a study of graft-versus-host responses after intestinal transplantation. Assay used: immunoSEQ multiplex PCR; TCRdb lists only in-frame clones, some missing. The sample lists about 97,000 clones; 75% to 95% were seen once. The sample in question was PBMCs, obtained around 68 weeks after intestinal transplant. These receptors originate from a human patient who received an intestinal transplant, so some T cells may come from the graft donor.

The rearrangement links TRBV5-1 to TRBJ2-3; 7 bases map to TRBD2. Germline V gene sequence: CDR1 SGHRS, CDR2 YFSETQ. The CDR3 contains 16 residues. J lost 4 bases, V lost 0 bases, and 8 bases had no gene match. CDR3 nucleotide sequence: TGCGCCAGCAGCTTGGTGGCTAGCGGCATCGCAGATACGCAGTATTTT. Protein product: CASSLVASGIADTQYF. Complete variable domain (other parts from reference TRBV5-1 and TRBJ2-3): KAGVTQTPRYLIKTRGQQVTLSCSPISGHRSVSWYQQTPGQGLQFLFEYFSETQRNKGNFPGRFSGRQFSNSRSEMNVSTLELGDSALYLCASSLVASGIADTQYFGPGTRLTVL.

The sample holds a few counts of this clone. The rearrangement links TRBV6-1 to TRBJ1-2, with 7 bases fitting TRBD1. The CDR3 length is 15 residues. The V gene end was trimmed by 1 base and the J gene end by 0 bases; junction bases not matched to a gene: 2. The germline gives CDR1 MNHNS, CDR2 SASEGT. The CDR3 DNA follows: TGTGCCAGCAGTGAAGTCACAGGGGCTAACTATGGCTACACCTTC. Amino acids: CASSEVTGANYGYTF.

This clone was counted a single time. The V and J genes are TRBV7-3 and TRBJ1-3; D is undetermined. Deletions cut 5 bases from V and 0 bases from J, with 11 bases between. This CDR3 is 15 amino acids long. Germline assignment: CDR1 SGHTA and CDR2 FQGTGA. CDR3 protein: CASSLGPSSGNTIYF. The CDR3 DNA is TGTGCCAGCAGCCTTGGACCTTCCTCTGGAAACACCATATATTTT.

A single count supports this clone. The CDR3 loop reads CASSVEGSGRTGELFF. Written as DNA, the CDR3 is TGTGCCAGCAGCGTAGAAGGGTCAGGGAGAACCGGGGAGCTGTTTTTT. The J gene is TRBJ2-2, the V gene TRBV9; D could derive from TRBD1 or TRBD2 (5 bases each). Germline CDR1 SGDLS, CDR2 YYNGEE. With 0 bases removed from V and 5 bases from J, the gap between germline ends came to 14 bases. The CDR3 totals 16 residues.

The chain combines TRBV6-1 with TRBJ1-2, with TRBD1 as a possible D gene (6 bases). The CDR3 loop spans 12 amino acids. The V end lost 7 bases, the J end lost 4 bases, and 10 bases lay between the germline ends. The germline CDR1 and CDR2 sequences are MNHNS and SASEGT. CDR3 protein: CASNRGAYGYTF. The CDR3 DNA sequence: TGTGCCAGCAATAGGGGGGCCTATGGCTACACCTTC.

This chain links TRBV19 with TRBJ2-2; a possible D gene is TRBD1 (6 bases). Germline V gene data show CDR1 as LNHDA and CDR2 as SQIVND (reference sequence). This CDR3 has 16 amino acids. V lost 5 bases and J 2 bases, leaving 15 bases between the germline ends. CDR3 coding DNA: TGTGCCAGTAGTCTAACCGGGACACCCAACACCGGGGAGCTGTTTTTT. Its translation is CASSLTGTPNTGELFF.

V usage is TRBV29-1 and J usage is TRBJ1-3; 9 bases match TRBD1. V shed 4 bases, J shed 1 base, and the junction held 5 bases outside the gene matches. Germline V gives CDR1 SQVTM, CDR2 ANQGSEA. There are 15 residues in the CDR3. CDR3 bases: TGCAGCGTTGGGGGGGGACAGGGATCTGGAAACACCATATATTTT. Protein: CSVGGGQGSGNTIYF.

This chain links TRBV5-6 with TRBJ1-5; perhaps TRBD1 as D (6 bases). The CDR3 is 14 residues long. V lost 5 bases and J 7 bases, leaving 16 bases between the germline ends. From germline, CDR1 is SGHDT and CDR2 YYEEEE. CDR3 protein: CASSHTGSGQPQHF. CDR3 coding DNA: TGTGCCAGCAGTCACACAGGGTCAGGACAGCCCCAGCATTTT.

The chain joins TRBV2 to TRBJ2-3, with D perhaps being TRBD1 or TRBD2 (5 bases each). The germline CDR1 and CDR2 sequences are SNHLY and FYNNEI. The CDR3 contains 14 residues. V was trimmed by 5 bases and J by 4 bases, leaving 13 bases between them. CDR3 sequence (DNA): TGTGCCAGCAGTCCGGGCTTGGGGGCAGATACGCAGTATTTT. The encoded protein is CASSPGLGADTQYF.

The V and J genes are TRBV6-5 and TRBJ2-7; D is ambiguous. This CDR3 spans 14 amino acids. Per germline, CDR1 MNHEY and CDR2 SVGAGI. The V gene lost 8 bases and the J gene lost 4 bases, with 18 bases spanning the gap. The CDR3 coding sequence is TGTGCCAGCGGTGGGTTAGCTCCCCCGTACGAGCAGTACTTC. Translation: CASGGLAPPYEQYF.

The CDR3 DNA reads TGTGCCAGTAGCGGGACAGGGGGCTACGAGCAGTACTTC. It yields the protein CASSGTGGYEQYF. The V gene is TRBV19, the J gene TRBJ2-7; TRBD1 matches 11 bases. Trimming at V came to 6 bases and at J to 3 bases, leaving 1 base not matched to a gene. Germline V gene data show CDR1 as LNHDA and CDR2 as SQIVND (reference sequence). The CDR3 is 13 residues long.

The V gene is TRBV5-1, the J gene TRBJ2-5; D is perhaps TRBD1 (5 bases). The germline CDR1 and CDR2 sequences are SGHRS and YFSETQ. This CDR3 has 14 amino acids. The V and J ends lost 4 bases and 1 base respectively, with 11 bases between them. DNA of the CDR3: TGCGCCAGCAGCCCAAGACAGCTCCAAGAGACCCAGTACTTC. Translating it yields CASSPRQLQETQYF.

The chain joins TRBV27 to TRBJ2-3, with D perhaps given as TRBD1 or TRBD2 (5 bases each). CDR1 MNHEY and CDR2 SMNVEV come from the germline V gene (reference sequence). CDR3 length: 17 amino acids. V lost 1 base and J 5 bases, leaving 19 bases between the germline ends. CDR3 sequence reads: CASSLLAIGGAKDTQYF. The CDR3 region has the DNA TGTGCCAGCAGTTTATTAGCGATTGGTGGGGCAAAAGATACGCAGTATTTT.

The V call is TRBV9, the J call TRBJ1-4; D remains ambiguous. This CDR3 comprises 13 residues. Germline loops: CDR1 SGDLS, CDR2 YYNGEE. With 3 bases removed from V and 3 bases from J, the gap between germline ends came to 6 bases. This CDR3 reads CASSGPPNEKLFF. Here the CDR3 DNA reads TGTGCCAGCAGCGGGCCCCCTAATGAAAAACTGTTTTTT. The full variable domain, rest sourced from reference TRBV9 and TRBJ1-4, is DSGVTQTPKHLITATGQRVTLRCSPRSGDLSVYWYQQSLDQGLQFLIQYYNGEERAKGNILERFSAQQFPDLHSELNLSSLELGDSALYFCASSGPPNEKLFFGSGTQLSVL.

The chain has TRBV6-6 and TRBJ2-5; 10 bases align to TRBD2. V shed 5 bases, J shed 1 base, and the junction held 7 bases outside the gene matches. The germline V gene encodes CDR1 MNHNY and CDR2 SVGAGI (reference sequence). This CDR3 comprises 16 residues. CDR3 in DNA: TGTGCCAGCAGTAGCCAGCGGGGGGGCCTCCAAGAGACCCAGTACTTC. The encoded protein is CASSSQRGGLQETQYF.

The chain carries TRBV19 and TRBJ1-6; TRBD1 is a possible D gene (6 bases). Trimming pared 4 bases from V and 6 bases from J, leaving 13 bases between. Germline lookup yields CDR1 LNHDA and CDR2 SQIVND (reference sequence). There are 15 residues in the CDR3. The CDR3: CASSRGDTINSPLHF. The DNA of the CDR3 is TGTGCCAGTAGTAGGGGGGACACCATTAATTCACCCCTCCACTTT. The full variable domain, rest sourced from reference TRBV19 and TRBJ1-6, is DGGITQSPKYLFRKEGQNVTLSCEQNLNHDAMYWYRQDPGQGLRLIYYSQIVNDFQKGDIAEGYSVSREKKESFPLTVTSAQKNPTAFYLCASSRGDTINSPLHFGNGTRLTVT.

The V and J genes are TRBV10-2 and TRBJ2-7; possibly TRBD1 for D (6 bases). The CDR3 is made up of 16 amino acids. Looked up from germline, CDR1 is WSHSY and CDR2 is SAAADI. Trimming left V 3 bases short and J 4 bases short, with 19 bases between. The CDR3 protein is CASSEVPGAPLYEQYF. The CDR3 coding sequence is TGCGCCAGCAGTGAAGTCCCAGGGGCGCCATTATACGAGCAGTACTTC.

The V gene is TRBV4-2, the J gene TRBJ2-1; D is ambiguous. Per the germline V gene, CDR1 is LGHNA and CDR2 is YNFKEQ. This CDR3 comprises 16 residues. V was pared by 0 bases and J by 9 bases, with 18 bases between. Here the CDR3 DNA reads TGTGCCAGCAGCCAAGATCGGTCGGAAAGGGATGGTGAGCAGTTCTTC. Protein product: CASSQDRSERDGEQFF.

The genes are TRBV6-6 and TRBJ1-5, with TRBD1 matching over 7 bases. The V segment lost 2 bases and the J segment 6 bases; nucleotides outside the gene matches: 10. The CDR3 loop spans 16 amino acids. Per germline, CDR1 MNHNY and CDR2 SVGAGI (reference sequence). As DNA, the CDR3 is TGTGCCAGCAGTTACAGGGCAGGGGGGAAAGGTCAGCCCCAGCATTTT. Translation gives CASSYRAGGKGQPQHF.

The table lists this clone with a count of one. V and J are TRBV11-2 and TRBJ2-1; no clear D. The germline CDR1 and CDR2 sequences are SGHAT and FQNNGV. V was shortened by 3 bases and J by 0 bases, with 12 bases between the two germline ends. CDR3 length: 16 amino acids. The CDR3 reads CASSFPRQSSYNEQFF. The CDR3 DNA is TGTGCCAGCAGCTTCCCCCGGCAGAGCTCCTACAATGAGCAGTTCTTC.

This rearrangement joins TRBV7-9 to TRBJ1-1; D not certain. V was pared by 6 bases and J by 4 bases, with 12 bases between. Germline V gene sequence: CDR1 SEHNR, CDR2 FQNEAQ (reference sequence). The CDR3 extends over 13 amino acids. CDR3 protein: CASRSVWGTEAFF. The CDR3 coding sequence is TGTGCCAGCAGATCGGTCTGGGGCACTGAAGCTTTCTTT.

The V gene is TRBV15, the J gene TRBJ1-5; D might be TRBD1 (5 bases). CDR1 is LNHNV and CDR2 is YYDKDF in the germline V gene (reference sequence). V was clipped by 3 bases and J by 6 bases, with 15 bases between them. This CDR3 has 15 residues. CDR3 sequence: CATSSYSEGSQPQHF. As DNA, the CDR3 is TGTGCCACCAGCAGTTACTCGGAGGGGAGTCAGCCCCAGCATTTT. Full variable domain (missing parts from reference TRBV15 and TRBJ1-5): DAMVIQNPRYQVTQFGKPVTLSCSQTLNHNVMYWYQQKSSQAPKLLFHYYDKDFNNEADTPDNFQSRRPNTSFCFLDIRSPGLGDTAMYLCATSSYSEGSQPQHFGDGTRLSIL.

The J gene is TRBJ1-5, the V gene TRBV6-1, with D perhaps TRBD1 (5 bases). Germline CDR1 is MNHNS and CDR2 is SASEGT. Trimming removed 7 bases at V and 6 bases at J, with 19 bases between. The CDR3 contains 15 residues. The CDR3: CASTTVGQGGQPQHF. The CDR3 coding sequence is TGTGCCAGCACCACCGTGGGGCAGGGCGGTCAGCCCCAGCATTTT.

This chain uses TRBV7-9 with TRBJ2-7, with D perhaps TRBD1 (6 bases). The germline V gene encodes CDR1 SEHNR and CDR2 FQNEAQ (reference sequence). Trimming pared 1 base from V and 2 bases from J, leaving 12 bases between. The CDR3 has 15 amino acids. CDR3: CASSLVRTATYEQYF. CDR3 nucleotide sequence: TGTGCCAGCAGCTTAGTAAGGACAGCAACCTACGAGCAGTACTTC.

J is TRBJ2-7 and V is TRBV6-1, with 15 bases that match TRBD2. The CDR3 sequence is 18 residues long. V lost 1 base to trimming and J lost 5 bases; unmatched junction nucleotides: 9. Germline V CDR1 and CDR2: MNHNS, SASEGT. The CDR3 DNA follows: TGTGCCAGCAGTGAAGGGACTAGCGGGGGGGGCGGGGCCCACGAGCAGTACTTC. It encodes CASSEGTSGGGGAHEQYF.

This chain connects TRBV18 to TRBJ1-3, with 8 bases lining up with TRBD1. V was pared by 1 base and J by 5 bases, with 7 bases of the junction left unmatched. Germline CDR1 is KGHSH and CDR2 is LQKENI. The CDR3 has 16 residues. The DNA for the CDR3 is TGTGCCAGCTCACCACTCGAGGACAGGGATAGAAACACCATATATTTT. Translated: CASSPLEDRDRNTIYF. Full variable domain (remainder filled in from reference TRBV18 and TRBJ1-3): NAGVMQNPRHLVRRRGQEARLRCSPMKGHSHVYWYRQLPEEGLKFMVYLQKENIIDESGMPKERFSAEFPKEGPSILRIQQVVRGDSAAYFCASSPLEDRDRNTIYFGEGSWLTVV.

The CDR3 DNA reads TGTGCCAGCAGCTTGGGGCAGGGCTCTGGCTACACCTTC. Translated, it gives CASSLGQGSGYTF. This sequence joins TRBV5-8 and TRBJ1-2; possible D gene TRBD1, 5 bases. Per germline, CDR1 SGHTS and CDR2 YDEGEE. CDR3 length equals 13 residues. V lost 0 bases, J lost 7 bases, and 10 bases lay in between.

The gene calls are TRBV13 and TRBJ2-3; either TRBD1 or TRBD2 may fit D (6 bases each). The CDR3 runs 13 residues. The V end was cut by 1 base, the J end by 5 bases, with 7 bases between. From germline, CDR1 is PRHDT and CDR2 FYEKMQ (reference sequence). The CDR3: CASSLEGGDTQYF. For the CDR3, the DNA is TGTGCCAGCAGCTTAGAGGGGGGAGATACGCAGTATTTT.

This sequence joins TRBV25-1 and TRBJ1-5, with TRBD1 identical over 8 bases. J gave up 5 bases and V 8 bases, and 8 bases lay outside the gene matches. This CDR3 contains 14 residues. The germline V gene encodes CDR1 MGHDK and CDR2 SYGVNS. The DNA of the CDR3 is TGTGCCAGCTCCAGGGGGCTCGGGGATCAGCCCCAGCATTTT. It translates to CASSRGLGDQPQHF.

The chain links TRBV10-1 to TRBJ1-1; D perhaps matches TRBD1 (5 bases). Trimming shortened V by 5 bases and J by 0 bases, and 10 bases separated the two germline ends. The CDR3 contains 14 residues. Germline V gene lookup returns CDR1 WNHNN and CDR2 SYGVQD (reference sequence). The CDR3 sequence: CASSPGHLNTEAFF. The CDR3 DNA reads TGCGCCAGCAGTCCCGGACACCTGAACACTGAAGCTTTCTTT.

V usage is TRBV6-5 and J usage is TRBJ2-7; D may be TRBD1 (6 bases). CDR1 is MNHEY, CDR2 SVGAGI, per germline. The ends were cut back, 0 bases at V and 3 bases at J, with 9 bases in the middle. The CDR3 sequence is 14 residues long. CDR3 nucleotide sequence: TGTGCCAGCAGTTACTCGACACAGGGCTACGAGCAGTACTTC. Protein: CASSYSTQGYEQYF.

The chain links TRBV6-5 to TRBJ2-5, with D tentatively TRBD2 (6 bases). Germline V gene lookup returns CDR1 MNHEY and CDR2 SVGAGI. There are 14 residues in the CDR3. V lost 2 bases to trimming and J lost 7 bases, with 14 bases between them. CDR3 nucleotide sequence: TGTGCCAGCAGTTACGGCTCGGGGGTGGGGACCCAGTACTTC. This codes for CASSYGSGVGTQYF.